This T cell receptor (beta chain) was profiled in a study of OX40 agonist ivuxolimab in advanced cancers. Germline CDR1 is SQVTM and CDR2 is ANQGSEA. V lost 6 bases, J lost 6 bases, and 17 bases lay in between. The length of the CDR3 is 14 residues. Data came from immunoSEQ multiplex PCR; TCRdb stores just in-frame clones and leaves some out. The sample holds 45,000 to 50,000 clones, approximately 90% seen once. This specimen was CD4+ or CD8+ T cells sorted from blood, taken in a trial of the OX40 agonist ivuxolimab. The chain has TRBV29-1 and TRBJ2-2, with TRBD2 as a possible D gene (5 bases). This receptor was obtained from an adult with an advanced solid tumor such as melanoma, head and neck, liver or kidney cancer. CDR3 bases: TGCAGCGTCTCGACTATCCATCTCGCCGGGGAGCTGTTTTTT. Its protein is CSVSTIHLAGELFF.